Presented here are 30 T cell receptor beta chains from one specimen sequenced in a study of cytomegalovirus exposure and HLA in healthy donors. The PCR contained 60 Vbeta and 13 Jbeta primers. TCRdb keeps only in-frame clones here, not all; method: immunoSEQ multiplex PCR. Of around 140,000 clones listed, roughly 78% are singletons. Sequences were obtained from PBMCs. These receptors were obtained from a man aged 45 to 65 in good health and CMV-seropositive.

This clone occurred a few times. Here the CDR3 reads CASSGTGTNIYF. The CDR3 DNA follows: TGTGCCAGCAGTGGAACTGGGACTAATATATATTTT. This chain links TRBV28 with TRBJ1-3; possible D gene TRBD1, 5 bases. V was clipped by 5 bases and J by 13 bases, with 15 bases between them. Looked up from germline, CDR1 is MDHEN and CDR2 is SYDVKM. The CDR3 has 12 amino acids.

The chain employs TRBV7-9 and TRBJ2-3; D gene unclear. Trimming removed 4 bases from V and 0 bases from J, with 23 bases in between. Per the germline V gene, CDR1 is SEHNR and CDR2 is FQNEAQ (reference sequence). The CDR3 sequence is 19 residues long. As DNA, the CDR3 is TGTGCCAGCAGCTCAAACGGCATAGCAATAGATGGGAGCACAGATACGCAGTATTTT. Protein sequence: CASSSNGIAIDGSTDTQYF. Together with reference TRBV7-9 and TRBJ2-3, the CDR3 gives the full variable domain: DTGVSQNPRHKITKRGQNVTFRCDPISEHNRLYWYRQTLGQGPEFLTYFQNEAQLEKSRLLSDRFSAERPKGSFSTLEIQRTEQGDSAMYLCASSSNGIAIDGSTDTQYFGPGTRLTVL.

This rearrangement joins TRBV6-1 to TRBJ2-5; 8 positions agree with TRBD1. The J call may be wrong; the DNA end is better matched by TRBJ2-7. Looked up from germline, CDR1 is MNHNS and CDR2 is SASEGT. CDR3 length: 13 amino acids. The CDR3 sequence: CASSLQGAYEQYF. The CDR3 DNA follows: TGTGCCAGCAGCCTACAGGGGGCCTACGAGCAGTACTTC.

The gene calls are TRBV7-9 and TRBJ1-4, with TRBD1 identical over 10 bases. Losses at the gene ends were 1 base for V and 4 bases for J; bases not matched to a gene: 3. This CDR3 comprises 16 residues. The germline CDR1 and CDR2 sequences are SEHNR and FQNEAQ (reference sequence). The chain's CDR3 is CASSLGQGAVNEKLFF. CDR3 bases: TGTGCCAGCAGCTTAGGACAGGGGGCTGTTAATGAAAAACTGTTTTTT.

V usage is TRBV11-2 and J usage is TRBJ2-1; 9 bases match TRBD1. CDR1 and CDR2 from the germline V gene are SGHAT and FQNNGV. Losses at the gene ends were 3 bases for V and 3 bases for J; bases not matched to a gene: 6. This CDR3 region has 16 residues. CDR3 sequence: CASSFTGGAVYNEQFF. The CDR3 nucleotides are TGTGCCAGCAGCTTTACAGGGGGCGCGGTCTACAATGAGCAGTTCTTC.

CDR3 in amino acids: CADRGGTEAFF. Written as DNA, the CDR3 is TGTGCCGACAGGGGTGGCACTGAAGCTTTCTTT. J is TRBJ1-1 and V is TRBV2, with 8 bases that match TRBD1. The ends lost 11 bases at V and 4 bases at J; junction bases unmatched: 3. Germline CDR1 is SNHLY and CDR2 is FYNNEI. CDR3 length: 11 residues.

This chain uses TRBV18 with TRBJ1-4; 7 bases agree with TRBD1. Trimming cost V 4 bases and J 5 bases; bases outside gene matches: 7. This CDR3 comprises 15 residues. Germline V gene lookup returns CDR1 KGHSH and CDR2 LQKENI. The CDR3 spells CASSLPGQQNEKLFF. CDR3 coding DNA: TGTGCCAGCTCACTCCCGGGACAGCAGAATGAAAAACTGTTTTTT.

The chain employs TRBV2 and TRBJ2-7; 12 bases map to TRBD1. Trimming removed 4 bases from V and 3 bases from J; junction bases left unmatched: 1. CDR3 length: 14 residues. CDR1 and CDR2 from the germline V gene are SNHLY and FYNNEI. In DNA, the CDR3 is TGTGCCAGCAGTGGGGACAGGGGGCTCTACGAGCAGTACTTC. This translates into CASSGDRGLYEQYF.

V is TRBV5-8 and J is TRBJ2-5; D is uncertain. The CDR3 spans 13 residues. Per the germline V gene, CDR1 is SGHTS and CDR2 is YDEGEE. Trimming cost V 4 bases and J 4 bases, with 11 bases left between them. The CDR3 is CASSPSPLETQYF. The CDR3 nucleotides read TGTGCCAGCAGCCCCTCCCCTCTAGAGACCCAGTACTTC. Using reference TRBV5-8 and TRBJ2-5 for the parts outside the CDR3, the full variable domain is EAGVTQSPTHLIKTRGQQATLRCSPISGHTSVYWYQQALGLGLQFLLWYDEGEERNRGNFPPRFSGRQFPNYSSELNVNALELEDSALYLCASSPSPLETQYFGPGTRLLVL.

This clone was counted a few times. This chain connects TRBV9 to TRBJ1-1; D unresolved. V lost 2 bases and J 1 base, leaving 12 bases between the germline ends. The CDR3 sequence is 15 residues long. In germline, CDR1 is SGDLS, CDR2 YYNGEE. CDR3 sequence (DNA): TGTGCCAGCAGCGTCCAGACTCAACGGAACACTGAAGCTTTCTTT. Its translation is CASSVQTQRNTEAFF. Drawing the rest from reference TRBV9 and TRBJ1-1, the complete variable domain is DSGVTQTPKHLITATGQRVTLRCSPRSGDLSVYWYQQSLDQGLQFLIQYYNGEERAKGNILERFSAQQFPDLHSELNLSSLELGDSALYFCASSVQTQRNTEAFFGQGTRLTVV.

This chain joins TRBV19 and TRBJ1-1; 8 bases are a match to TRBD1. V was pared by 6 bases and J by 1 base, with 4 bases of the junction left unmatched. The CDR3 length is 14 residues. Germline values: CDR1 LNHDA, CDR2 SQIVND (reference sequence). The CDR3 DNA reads TGTGCCAGTAGGTGGGGACAGGAGAACACTGAAGCTTTCTTT. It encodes CASRWGQENTEAFF.

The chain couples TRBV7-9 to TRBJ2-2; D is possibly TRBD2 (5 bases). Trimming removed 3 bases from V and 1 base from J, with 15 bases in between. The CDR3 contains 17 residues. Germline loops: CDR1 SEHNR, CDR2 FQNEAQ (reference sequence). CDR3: CASSFRRRSQNTGELFF. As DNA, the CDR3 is TGTGCCAGCAGCTTCCGGAGGCGGAGCCAGAACACCGGGGAGCTGTTTTTT.

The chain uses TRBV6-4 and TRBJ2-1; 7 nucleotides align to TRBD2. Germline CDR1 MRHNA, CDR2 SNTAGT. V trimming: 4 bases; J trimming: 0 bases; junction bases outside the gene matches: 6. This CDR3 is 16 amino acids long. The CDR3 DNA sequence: TGTGCCAGCAGTGGGGGTGGGAGGGCCTCCTACAATGAGCAGTTCTTC. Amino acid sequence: CASSGGGRASYNEQFF.

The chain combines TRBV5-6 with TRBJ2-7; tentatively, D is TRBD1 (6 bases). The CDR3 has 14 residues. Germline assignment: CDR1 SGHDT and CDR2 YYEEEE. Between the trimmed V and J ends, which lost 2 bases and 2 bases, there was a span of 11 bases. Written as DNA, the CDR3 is TGTGCCAGCAGCTTCCCAGGGGAACCCTACGAGCAGTACTTC. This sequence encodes CASSFPGEPYEQYF.

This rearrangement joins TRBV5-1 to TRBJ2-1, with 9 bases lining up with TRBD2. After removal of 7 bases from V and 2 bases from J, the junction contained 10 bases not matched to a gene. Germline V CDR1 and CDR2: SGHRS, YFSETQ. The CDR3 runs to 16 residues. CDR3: CASGPSGTHPYNEQFF. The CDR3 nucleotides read TGCGCCAGCGGGCCTAGCGGGACCCATCCCTACAATGAGCAGTTCTTC.

CDR3 in amino acids: CASSLELGTSSYEQYF. Here the CDR3 DNA reads TGTGCCAGCAGTTTAGAACTCGGGACTTCCTCCTACGAGCAGTACTTC. This chain uses TRBV27 with TRBJ2-7; possible D gene TRBD2, 6 bases. Germline V lookup: CDR1 MNHEY, CDR2 SMNVEV (reference sequence). Trimming pared 2 bases from V and 0 bases from J, leaving 14 bases between. The CDR3 has 16 amino acids.

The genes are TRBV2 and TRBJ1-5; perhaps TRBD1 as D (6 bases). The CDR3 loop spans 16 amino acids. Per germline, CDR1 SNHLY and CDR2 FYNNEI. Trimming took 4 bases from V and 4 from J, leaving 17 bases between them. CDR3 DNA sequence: TGTGCCAGCAGTGGGGGGCCAGGGAGGGGAAATCAGCCCCAGCATTTT. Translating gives CASSGGPGRGNQPQHF.

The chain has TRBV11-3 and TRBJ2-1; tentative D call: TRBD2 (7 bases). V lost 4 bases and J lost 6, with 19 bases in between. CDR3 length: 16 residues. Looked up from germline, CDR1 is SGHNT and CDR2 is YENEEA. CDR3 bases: TGTGCCAGCAGCTCCCCGGGGGGCGCAACGGTCAATGAGCAGTTCTTC. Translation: CASSSPGGATVNEQFF.

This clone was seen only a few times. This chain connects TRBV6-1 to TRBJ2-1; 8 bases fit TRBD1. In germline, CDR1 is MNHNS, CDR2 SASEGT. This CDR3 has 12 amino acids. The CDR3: CACGTGYNEQFF. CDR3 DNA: TGTGCTTGCGGGACAGGCTACAATGAGCAGTTCTTC.

CDR3: CASSVEAGSTNEKLFF. The CDR3 DNA reads TGTGCCAGCAGCGTAGAAGCAGGGTCAACTAATGAAAAACTGTTTTTT. V and J are TRBV9 and TRBJ1-4; perhaps TRBD1 as D (5 bases). The CDR3 contains 16 residues. Trimming cost V 0 bases and J 0 bases, with 9 bases left between them. Germline loops: CDR1 SGDLS, CDR2 YYNGEE.

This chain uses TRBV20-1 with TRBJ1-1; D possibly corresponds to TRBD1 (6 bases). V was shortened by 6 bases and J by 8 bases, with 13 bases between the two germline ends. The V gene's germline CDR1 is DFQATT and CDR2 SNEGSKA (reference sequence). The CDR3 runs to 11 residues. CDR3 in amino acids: CSAERTEEAFF. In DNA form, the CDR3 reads TGCAGTGCGGAAAGGACAGAAGAAGCTTTCTTT.

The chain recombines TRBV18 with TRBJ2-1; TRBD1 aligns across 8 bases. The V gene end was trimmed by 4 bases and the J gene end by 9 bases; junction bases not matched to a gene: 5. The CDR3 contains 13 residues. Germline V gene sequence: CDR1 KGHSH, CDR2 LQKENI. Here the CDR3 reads CASSRDRGPEQFF. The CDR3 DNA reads TGTGCCAGCTCACGAGACAGGGGCCCTGAGCAGTTCTTC.

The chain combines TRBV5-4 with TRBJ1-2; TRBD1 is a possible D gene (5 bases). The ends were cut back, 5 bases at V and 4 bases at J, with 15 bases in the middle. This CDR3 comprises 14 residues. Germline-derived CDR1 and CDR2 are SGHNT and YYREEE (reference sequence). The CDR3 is CASRVDRAAYGYTF. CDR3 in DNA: TGTGCCAGCAGGGTTGACAGAGCTGCCTATGGCTACACCTTC.

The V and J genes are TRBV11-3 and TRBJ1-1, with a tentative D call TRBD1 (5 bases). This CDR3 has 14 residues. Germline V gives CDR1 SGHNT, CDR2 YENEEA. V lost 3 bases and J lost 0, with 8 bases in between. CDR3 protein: CASSFTGMNTEAFF. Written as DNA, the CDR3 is TGTGCCAGCAGCTTTACAGGAATGAACACTGAAGCTTTCTTT.

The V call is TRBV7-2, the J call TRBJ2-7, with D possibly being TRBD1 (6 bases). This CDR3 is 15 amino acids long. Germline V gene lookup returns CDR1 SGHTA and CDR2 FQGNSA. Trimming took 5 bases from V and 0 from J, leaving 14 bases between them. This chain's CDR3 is CASSLSGQYSYEQYF. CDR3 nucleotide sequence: TGTGCCAGCAGCCTATCAGGACAGTACTCCTACGAGCAGTACTTC.

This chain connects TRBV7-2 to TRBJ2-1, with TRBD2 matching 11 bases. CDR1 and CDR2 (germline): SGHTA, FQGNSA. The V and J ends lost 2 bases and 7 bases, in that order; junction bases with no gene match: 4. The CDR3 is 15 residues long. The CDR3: CASSLTSGSNNEQFF. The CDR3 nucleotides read TGTGCCAGCAGCTTAACTAGCGGGAGTAATAATGAGCAGTTCTTC.

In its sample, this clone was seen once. The CDR3 sequence: CASSPARGRDTEAFF. As DNA, the CDR3 is TGTGCCAGCAGCCCAGCTAGGGGGAGGGACACTGAAGCTTTCTTT. The J gene is TRBJ1-1, the V gene TRBV7-9; tentative D call: TRBD1 (6 bases). The CDR3 runs 15 residues. Germline CDR1 is SEHNR and CDR2 is FQNEAQ (reference sequence). Trimming cost V 5 bases and J 3 bases, with 16 bases left between them.

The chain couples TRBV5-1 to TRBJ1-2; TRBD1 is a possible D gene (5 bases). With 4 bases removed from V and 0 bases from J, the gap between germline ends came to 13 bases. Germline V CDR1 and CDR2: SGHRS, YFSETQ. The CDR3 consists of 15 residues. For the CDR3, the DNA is TGCGCCAGCAGCCCGAGGGACTGGACTAACTATGGCTACACCTTC. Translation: CASSPRDWTNYGYTF.

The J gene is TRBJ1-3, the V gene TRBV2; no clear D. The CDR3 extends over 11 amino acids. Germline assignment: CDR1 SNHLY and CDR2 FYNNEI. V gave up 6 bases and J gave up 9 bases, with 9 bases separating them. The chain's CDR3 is CASRASLTIYF. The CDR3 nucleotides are TGTGCCAGCAGGGCCTCCCTCACCATATATTTT.

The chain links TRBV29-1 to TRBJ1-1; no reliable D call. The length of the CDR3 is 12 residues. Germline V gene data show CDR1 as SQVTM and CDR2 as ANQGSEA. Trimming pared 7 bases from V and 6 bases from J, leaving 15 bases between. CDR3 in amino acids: CSAAGFRSEAFF. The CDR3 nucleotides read TGCAGCGCGGCCGGGTTCAGATCTGAAGCTTTCTTT.